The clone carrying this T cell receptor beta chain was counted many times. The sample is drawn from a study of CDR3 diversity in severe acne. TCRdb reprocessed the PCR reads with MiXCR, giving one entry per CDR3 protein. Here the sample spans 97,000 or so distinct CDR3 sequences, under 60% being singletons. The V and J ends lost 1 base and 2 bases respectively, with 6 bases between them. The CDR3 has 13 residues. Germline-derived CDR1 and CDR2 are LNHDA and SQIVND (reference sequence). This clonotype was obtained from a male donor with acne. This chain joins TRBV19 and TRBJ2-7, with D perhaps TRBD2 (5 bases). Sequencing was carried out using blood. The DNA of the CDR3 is TGTGCCAGTAGTATAGGAGGGACCTACGAGCAGTACTTC. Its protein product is CASSIGGTYEQYF.